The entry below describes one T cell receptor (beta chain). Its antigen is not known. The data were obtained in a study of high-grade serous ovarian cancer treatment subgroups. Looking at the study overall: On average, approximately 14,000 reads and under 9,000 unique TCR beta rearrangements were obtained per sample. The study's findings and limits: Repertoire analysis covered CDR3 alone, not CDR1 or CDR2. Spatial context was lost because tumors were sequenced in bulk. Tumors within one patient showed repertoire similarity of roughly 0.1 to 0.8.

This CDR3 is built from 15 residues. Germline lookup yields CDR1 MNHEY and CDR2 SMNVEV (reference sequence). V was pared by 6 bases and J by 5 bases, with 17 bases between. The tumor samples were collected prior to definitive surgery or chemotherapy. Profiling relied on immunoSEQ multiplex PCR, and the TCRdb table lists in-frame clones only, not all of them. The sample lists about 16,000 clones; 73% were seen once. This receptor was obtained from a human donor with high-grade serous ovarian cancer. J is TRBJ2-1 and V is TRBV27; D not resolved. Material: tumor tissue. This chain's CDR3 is CASSVPRSSHNEQFF. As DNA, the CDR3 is TGTGCCAGCAGCGTCCCCCGTAGTTCCCACAATGAGCAGTTCTTC.